This T cell receptor (beta chain) originates from a study of blood T cell repertoires in COVID-19. Libraries were prepared by immunoSEQ multiplex PCR; TCRdb keeps only in-frame clonotypes and omits some of them. The top ten hold about 1.5% of the sample, which has some 150,000 clones, just over 85% seen once. CDR3 length equals 15 residues. The germline gives CDR1 KGHSH, CDR2 LQKENI. Trimming removed 3 bases from V and 4 bases from J, with 10 bases in between. The sequenced material came from peripheral blood. This sequence was found in a woman aged 55-70 years with acute or convalescent COVID-19. The chain links TRBV18 to TRBJ2-6, with D maybe TRBD1 (6 bases). The CDR3 bases are TGTGCCAGCTCACCTTCAGGGGCCGGGGCCAACGTCCTGACTTTC. This sequence encodes CASSPSGAGANVLTF.